This T cell receptor (beta chain) was recovered during a study of blood T cell repertoires in COVID-19. For the study at large: Sites across the United States, Italy and Spain contributed samples from acute and convalescent COVID-19.

Produced via immunoSEQ multiplex PCR; TCRdb's table is partial and in-frame only. The sample records 50,000 to 75,000 clones, roughly 78% being singletons. This CDR3 has 14 amino acids. Germline V gene sequence: CDR1 SNHLY, CDR2 FYNNEI. Trimming took off 7 bases at V and 6 bases at J, with 16 bases between the two ends. The V call is TRBV2, the J call TRBJ2-1; tentative D call: TRBD1 (5 bases). Material: peripheral blood. This clonotype originated in a man aged 60 to 75 with COVID-19, enrolled during active disease. CDR3 residues: CASTGTGAFNEQFF. DNA for the CDR3: TGTGCCAGCACTGGAACAGGAGCGTTCAATGAGCAGTTCTTC.